This T cell receptor (beta chain) came from a study of T cells in Graves' hyperthyroidism and ophthalmopathy. Findings and caveats of the study: Among thyroid clonotypes expanded above 0.001, most also appeared in blood.

Germline assignment: CDR1 SGHTA and CDR2 FQGTGA. V shed 3 bases and J shed 6 bases, with 10 bases lying between them. The CDR3 spans 13 residues. Diagnosis relied on clinical symptoms, serum thyroxine and TRAb, thyroid ultrasound and orbital computed tomography. Fresh peripheral blood, approximately 9.7 ml, was the source of the PBMCs. Concerning this clonotype itself: No antigen is known for it.

Amplification of TCR beta CDR3 regions was performed using RNA transcripts as template. With the HTBI primer set, the TCR CDR3 went through a first round of RT-PCR. MiXCR was run by TCRdb on the multiplex PCR reads, yielding one entry per CDR3 protein. In the table there are 150,000 to 200,000 distinct CDR3 sequences, 9.4% of which are singletons. Sequencing was done on a sample of blood. The rearrangement joins TRBV7-3 to TRBJ2-3, with unresolved D. The TCR was taken from a woman aged 18-35 years with Graves' hyperthyroidism that later progressed to Graves' ophthalmopathy. The CDR3 DNA follows: TGTGCCAGCAGCTTCGGATTTGGGGATACGCAGTATTTT. It yields the protein CASSFGFGDTQYF.